Included here is one T cell receptor beta chain sequence, with context. The antigen remains undetermined. Researchers ran the PCR with 60 Vbeta and 13 Jbeta primers. Sequencing was performed with immunoSEQ multiplex PCR; in TCRdb, only in-frame clones are kept and a portion is missing. The table has roughly 120,000 clones, less than 80% seen once. The record originates from a study of cytomegalovirus exposure and HLA in healthy donors. General observations from the study: It was shown in a later analysis that HLA-associated TCR beta chains were more clonally expanded than other, equally common chains.

CDR1 is SEHNR, CDR2 FQNEAQ, per germline (reference sequence). This CDR3 has 14 residues. The chain combines TRBV7-9 with TRBJ2-5, with TRBD1 identical over 9 bases. With the DNA end fitting TRBJ2-7 better, the J assignment may be wrong. The sample taken for sequencing was PBMCs. This clonotype was sampled from a man aged 35-49 years in good health and CMV-seropositive. The CDR3 bases are TGTGCCAGCAGCTCCGGGACAGGGTTTCACGAGCAGTACTTC. This translates into CASSSGTGFHEQYF.